This TCR beta chain was captured by sequencing in a study of CXCR3-negative and CXCR3-positive naive CD8 T cells. The study, taken as a whole, reports: TRB CDR3 properties served as the basis for inferring TCR strength, and surface CD5 was comparable between naive subsets. TRB CDR3s were more hydrophobic in CXCR3-positive than in CXCR3-negative naive cells.

UMI-labeled TRB cDNA libraries were prepared by 5' RACE. No DNA is given; TCRdb re-called the 5' RACE reads and lists each CDR3 protein once. Listed are some 68,000 distinct CDR3 sequences; about 4.9% falls within the top ten. The germline V gene encodes CDR1 LGHDT and CDR2 YNNKEL (reference sequence). This CDR3 has 14 residues. Concerning this clonotype itself: Its antigen is not known.

The clonotype originates from a human donor in good health. Some clones in this sample may be carry-over from other donors' samples. The V gene is TRBV3-1, the J gene TRBJ2-3. The specimen was naive CXCR3+ CD8+ T cells from blood. Subset described: CD45RO-CCR7+CD27+CD95- naive CD8+ T cells expressing CXCR3 (TNR3+). The CDR3 protein is CASSPSVGTDTQYF.